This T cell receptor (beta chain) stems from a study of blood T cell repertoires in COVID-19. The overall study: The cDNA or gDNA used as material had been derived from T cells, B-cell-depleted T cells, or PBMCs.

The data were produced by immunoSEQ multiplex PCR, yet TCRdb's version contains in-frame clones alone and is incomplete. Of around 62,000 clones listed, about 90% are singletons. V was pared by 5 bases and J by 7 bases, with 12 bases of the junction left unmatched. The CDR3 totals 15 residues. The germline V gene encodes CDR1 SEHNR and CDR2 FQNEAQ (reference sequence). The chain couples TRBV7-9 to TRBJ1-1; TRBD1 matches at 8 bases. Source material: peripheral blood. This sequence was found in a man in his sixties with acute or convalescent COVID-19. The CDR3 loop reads CASSRSGTGLIEAFF. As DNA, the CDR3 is TGTGCCAGCAGCCGAAGTGGGACAGGACTTATTGAAGCTTTCTTT. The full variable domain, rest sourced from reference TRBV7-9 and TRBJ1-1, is DTGVSQNPRHKITKRGQNVTFRCDPISEHNRLYWYRQTLGQGPEFLTYFQNEAQLEKSRLLSDRFSAERPKGSFSTLEIQRTEQGDSAMYLCASSRSGTGLIEAFFGQGTRLTVV.